The present entry profiles one T cell receptor beta chain with its context. Its antigen is not known. The same CDR3 arises from other DNA sequences in this sample as well. PCR amplification relied on 60 Vbeta primers (plus 13 Jbeta primers). Authors' data handling: Tens of millions of unique TCR beta chains, 10 million to 14 million shared, were counted in a later analysis. The method was immunoSEQ multiplex PCR; TCRdb's version includes in-frame clones alone and lacks a portion of them. That table is the source of V, J and clone size, and D and trimming were worked out from the DNA. The top ten hold around 2.2% of the sample, which has some 160,000 clones, 60% to 80% seen once. The trim removed 0 bases at V and 5 bases at J, leaving 4 bases unmatched. Germline V gene data show CDR1 as SGHRS and CDR2 as YFSETQ. The CDR3 sequence is 14 residues long. The sample comes from a study of cytomegalovirus exposure and HLA in healthy donors. Study-level results: When a later analysis compared HLA-associated TCR beta chains with equally common others, the HLA-associated chains turned out to be more clonally expanded and to have lower generation probabilities. Within an earlier analysis, most TCR beta V segments proved productive either about 87% or about 30% of the time. Researchers left out some V segments, among them TRBV6-2 and TRBV6-3, as indistinguishable.

Sequencing input: PBMCs. The chain uses TRBV5-1 and TRBJ1-2; 7 bases align to TRBD1. The clonotype comes from a man aged 60-69 years in good health and CMV-seronegative. The CDR3, as DNA: TGCGCCAGCAGCTTGGAAGGGACAGCTTATGGCTACACCTTC. Protein sequence: CASSLEGTAYGYTF.